The 27 T cell receptor beta chains below were found in one sample sequenced in a study of blood T cells in healthy people across ages. It was with a sample-barcoded 5' primer and a J-beta primer mix that a second PCR of about 7 to 12 cycles was run. TCRdb reprocessed the 5' RACE reads via MiXCR and lists one record per CDR3 protein. The table records around 1,700,000 distinct CDR3 sequences, roughly 27% of them present only once. What was sequenced was blood. Source of these receptors: a woman in her twenties or thirties in good health.

This clonotype came up many times. The rearrangement links TRBV20-1 to TRBJ2-7; 11 bases match TRBD2. V lost 3 bases to trimming and J lost 3 bases; unmatched junction nucleotides: 7. This CDR3 comprises 15 residues. Germline lookup yields CDR1 DFQATT and CDR2 SNEGSKA (reference sequence). The CDR3 DNA reads TGCAGTGCTAGTTCCCCTGGACTAGCGGGCTACGAGCAGTACTTC. It translates to CSASSPGLAGYEQYF.

As DNA, the CDR3 is TGTGCCAGCAGTTTATCTAGCGGGACTCAAGAGACCCAGTACTTC. Protein: CASSLSSGTQETQYF. The rearrangement uses TRBV6-1 and TRBJ2-4; the match to TRBD2 covers 9 bases. TRBJ2-5 matches the DNA end more closely, so the J call is doubtful. Germline-derived CDR1 and CDR2 are MNHNS and SASEGT. The CDR3 loop spans 15 amino acids.

The chain employs TRBV4-3 and TRBJ2-3, with 8 bases matching TRBD2. CDR3 size: 20 residues. J gave up 3 bases and V 1 base, and 18 bases lay outside the gene matches. Germline V gene sequence: CDR1 LGHNA, CDR2 YSLEER. CDR3 in DNA: TGCGCCAGCAGCCAAGCTCTCAAGAGCCTCAGCGGGAGTAGTACAGATACGCAGTATTTT. This sequence encodes CASSQALKSLSGSSTDTQYF.

A few counts support this clonotype. The chain combines TRBV7-6 with TRBJ2-3, with a possible D match to TRBD2 (6 bases). There are 15 residues in the CDR3. Trimming cost V 5 bases and J 5 bases, with 17 bases left between them. The germline V gene encodes CDR1 SGHVS and CDR2 FNYEAQ. CDR3 nucleotides: TGTGCCAGCAGCATAGTGACTAGTAAGGGAGATACGCAGTATTTT. Translated: CASSIVTSKGDTQYF. Full variable domain (remainder filled in from reference TRBV7-6 and TRBJ2-3): GAGVSQSPRYKVTKRGQDVALRCDPISGHVSLYWYRQALGQGPEFLTYFNYEAQQDKSGLPNDRFSAERPEGSISTLTIQRTEQRDSAMYRCASSIVTSKGDTQYFGPGTRLTVL.

This sequence joins TRBV5-1 and TRBJ2-3, with 9 positions matching TRBD2. CDR3 length: 17 amino acids. From germline, CDR1 is SGHRS and CDR2 YFSETQ. V shed 3 bases and J 0 bases; nucleotides not matched to a gene: 8. CDR3 sequence (DNA): TGCGCCAGCAGCTGGTGGACTAGCGACACTAGCACAGATACGCAGTATTTT. It encodes CASSWWTSDTSTDTQYF.

Of note for this clonotype: This may come from a read error, since a much larger clone is one base off. The final CDR3 position lacks the conserved phenylalanine or tryptophan, pointing to a likely read error. CDR3 loop: CASSLPAPATDTQYV. DNA for the CDR3: TGTGCCAGCAGTTTGCCCGCCCCGGCGACAGATACGCAGTATGTT. The chain recombines TRBV28 with TRBJ2-3; D gene unclear. CDR1 is MDHEN, CDR2 SYDVKM, per germline. The length of the CDR3 is 15 residues. Trimming stripped 3 bases from V and 3 bases from J, with 13 bases between.

The chain carries TRBV7-9 and TRBJ1-2; 10 bases line up with TRBD1. The CDR3 runs to 14 residues. Trimming at V came to 4 bases and at J to 7 bases, leaving 6 bases not matched to a gene. CDR1 is SEHNR and CDR2 is FQNEAQ in the germline V gene (reference sequence). The CDR3 coding sequence is TGTGCCAGCAGCTGGGCCGGGACAGGGGTTGGCTACACCTTC. It encodes CASSWAGTGVGYTF. Variable domain in full (rest from reference TRBV7-9 and TRBJ1-2): DTGVSQNPRHKITKRGQNVTFRCDPISEHNRLYWYRQTLGQGPEFLTYFQNEAQLEKSRLLSDRFSAERPKGSFSTLEIQRTEQGDSAMYLCASSWAGTGVGYTFGSGTRLTVV.

The V call is TRBV7-9, the J call TRBJ2-7; D assignment may be TRBD1 or TRBD2 (5 bases each). The better agreement between TRBJ2-5 and the DNA end casts doubt on the J call. The CDR3 extends over 15 amino acids. The germline V gene encodes CDR1 SEHNR and CDR2 FQNEAQ (reference sequence). The CDR3 sequence is CASSLGETPRGTQYF. In nucleotides, the CDR3 is TGTGCCAGCAGCTTAGGGGAAACTCCGAGGGGGACCCAGTACTTC.

This clonotype was recorded many times. This rearrangement joins TRBV6-5 to TRBJ2-1; D is uncertain. Germline V lookup: CDR1 MNHEY, CDR2 SVGAGI. The ends were cut back, 6 bases at V and 3 bases at J, with 12 bases in the middle. The CDR3 contains 14 residues. The CDR3 protein is CASSRLINYNEQFF. In DNA, the CDR3 is TGTGCCAGCAGCCGCCTTATAAACTACAATGAGCAGTTCTTC.

This clonotype was seen a handful of times. The chain links TRBV28 to TRBJ1-2; 9 bases are a match to TRBD1. Germline V gives CDR1 MDHEN, CDR2 SYDVKM. This CDR3 has 18 amino acids. With 5 bases clipped from V and 0 bases from J, the junction kept 13 bases outside the gene matches. The CDR3 loop reads CASSLPRDRVGTNYGYTF. DNA for the CDR3: TGTGCCAGCAGTCTCCCACGGGACAGGGTGGGGACTAACTATGGCTACACCTTC.

This rearrangement joins TRBV4-3 to TRBJ2-4; TRBD2 is a possible D gene (6 bases). The better agreement between TRBJ2-7 and the DNA end casts doubt on the J call. CDR3 length: 15 residues. Germline V gene lookup returns CDR1 LGHNA and CDR2 YSLEER. The CDR3 DNA reads TGCGCCAGCAGCCAAGATGGGACTCCCCTATACGAGCAGTACTTC. The encoded protein is CASSQDGTPLYEQYF.

This clonotype has more than one count but fewer than ten. The chain links TRBV29-1 to TRBJ1-6; TRBD1 might be the D (5 bases). V was pared by 7 bases and J by 5 bases, with 15 bases between. Germline assignment: CDR1 SQVTM and CDR2 ANQGSEA. The CDR3 runs 14 residues. The chain's CDR3 is CSARRGDDNSPLHF. CDR3 DNA: TGCAGCGCCCGGCGGGGGGATGATAATTCACCCCTCCACTTT. Filled out from reference TRBV29-1 and TRBJ1-6, the complete variable domain reads SAVISQKPSRDICQRGTSLTIQCQVDSQVTMMFWYRQQPGQSLTLIATANQGSEATYESGFVIDKFPISRPNLTFSTLTVSNMSPEDSSIYLCSARRGDDNSPLHFGNGTRLTVT.

V gene TRBV9 combines with J gene TRBJ2-7, with 7 nucleotides matching TRBD1. The DNA end is a closer match to TRBJ2-4, so the J assignment may be wrong. Germline CDR1 SGDLS, CDR2 YYNGEE. The CDR3 sequence is 14 residues long. The CDR3 nucleotides are TGTGCCAGCAGCGTAACAGGGGTGGGTGACATTCAGTACTTC. It is translated as CASSVTGVGDIQYF.

This clonotype was counted ten times or more. The chain recombines TRBV18 with TRBJ2-5; no reliable D call. The CDR3 totals 13 residues. In germline, CDR1 is KGHSH, CDR2 LQKENI. Trimming took off 4 bases at V and 0 bases at J, with 6 bases between the two ends. The CDR3 coding sequence is TGTGCCAGCTCACTAAAGTACCAAGAGACCCAGTACTTC. Its protein product is CASSLKYQETQYF.

V usage is TRBV7-9 and J usage is TRBJ1-4; D uncertain. In germline, CDR1 is SEHNR, CDR2 FQNEAQ (reference sequence). Trimming took 7 bases from V and 4 from J, leaving 10 bases between them. The CDR3 loop spans 13 amino acids. CDR3 residues: CASTVRYNEKLFF. The CDR3 coding sequence is TGTGCCAGCACGGTGCGCTATAATGAAAAACTGTTTTTT. Together with reference TRBV7-9 and TRBJ1-4, the CDR3 gives the full variable domain: DTGVSQNPRHKITKRGQNVTFRCDPISEHNRLYWYRQTLGQGPEFLTYFQNEAQLEKSRLLSDRFSAERPKGSFSTLEIQRTEQGDSAMYLCASTVRYNEKLFFGSGTQLSVL.

Remarks on this clonotype: This could be a read error, since a much larger clone is one nucleotide away. This rearrangement joins TRBV29-1 to TRBJ2-5; the match to TRBD1 covers 11 bases. The DNA matches TRBJ2-7 better at its end, which makes the J call doubtful. CDR1 is SQVTM and CDR2 is ANQGSEA in the germline V gene. The length of the CDR3 is 13 residues. The CDR3 DNA reads TGCAGCGCCGGGGGACAGGGGGACCACGAGCAGTACTTC. The encoded protein is CSAGGQGDHEQYF.

At least ten counts were recorded for this clonotype. The chain joins TRBV7-9 to TRBJ2-7, with unresolved D. Germline values: CDR1 SEHNR, CDR2 FQNEAQ (reference sequence). The CDR3 sequence is 14 residues long. The ends were cut back, 1 base at V and 3 bases at J, with 10 bases in the middle. The CDR3 sequence is CASSLGERVYEQYF. In nucleotides, the CDR3 is TGTGCCAGCAGCTTAGGTGAAAGGGTCTACGAGCAGTACTTC.

The chain couples TRBV7-2 to TRBJ1-5; 9 bases align to TRBD1. Unmatched junction bases numbered 11, after V lost 5 bases and J lost 6 bases. Germline V gene sequence: CDR1 SGHTA, CDR2 FQGNSA. The CDR3 totals 16 residues. CDR3 sequence (DNA): TGTGCCAGCAGCATCCTGACAGGGGGGTCTAGTCAGCCCCAGCATTTT. It codes for CASSILTGGSSQPQHF.

This clonotype was counted between two and nine times. V and J are TRBV12-3 or TRBV12-4 and TRBJ2-1; 9 bases line up with TRBD2. This CDR3 has 14 amino acids. Trimming at V came to 5 bases and at J to 6 bases, leaving 5 bases not matched to a gene. CDR3 nucleotides: TGTGCCAGCAGTACCCCGGGACTAGCCAATGAGCAGTTCTTC. It codes for CASSTPGLANEQFF.

This clonotype turned up a few times. This chain connects TRBV11-2 to TRBJ2-5; 9 nucleotides align to TRBD1. The CDR3 has 14 amino acids. J gave up 11 bases and V 7 bases, and 14 bases lay outside the gene matches. Germline assignment: CDR1 SGHAT and CDR2 FQNNGV. The CDR3: CASKRGTGSWEQYF. DNA of the CDR3: TGTGCCAGCAAACGGGGGACAGGGTCTTGGGAGCAGTACTTC.

V is TRBV4-1 and J is TRBJ1-6, with 7 bases identical to TRBD1. Germline CDR1 reads MGHRA; CDR2 reads YSYEKL. V dropped 4 bases and J dropped 3; count of bases not matched to a gene: 6. The CDR3 spans 16 residues. The CDR3 DNA reads TGCGCCAGCAGCCTGCCGAGGACAGGCTATAATTCACCCCTCCACTTT. Encoded protein: CASSLPRTGYNSPLHF.

This rearrangement joins TRBV6-1 to TRBJ2-5; 10 positions agree with TRBD2. The CDR3 sequence is 16 residues long. The germline CDR1 and CDR2 sequences are MNHNS and SASEGT. The trim removed 1 base at V and 2 bases at J, leaving 4 bases unmatched. CDR3 DNA: TGTGCCAGCAGTGAAGGGATTAGCGGGGGGCAAGAGACCCAGTACTTC. As protein: CASSEGISGGQETQYF.

The table lists this clonotype with a few counts. The genes are TRBV5-6 and TRBJ1-6; TRBD1 matches 8 bases. The CDR3 is made up of 18 amino acids. The germline V gene encodes CDR1 SGHDT and CDR2 YYEEEE. Trimming at V came to 10 bases and at J to 10 bases, leaving 25 bases not matched to a gene. The CDR3 DNA is TGTGCCTCCCACCGGGACAGGCGCTCCCCCACGGGAGTCTCACCCCTCCACTTT. Translated: CASHRDRRSPTGVSPLHF.

Turning to this clonotype: Germline and junction disagree at one end, which may indicate a read error. The chain uses TRBV5-1 and TRBJ2-1, with TRBD2 as a possible D gene (6 bases). CDR1 SGHRS and CDR2 YFSETQ come from the germline V gene. This CDR3 has 14 amino acids. Here the CDR3 DNA reads TGTGCCAGCAGCACGGGAGCTTCCTACAATGAGCAGTTCTTC. It yields the protein CASSTGASYNEQFF.

The chain links TRBV12-3 or TRBV12-4 to TRBJ2-7; no firm D call. The CDR3 totals 13 residues. V lost 2 bases and J lost 2, with 7 bases in between. The CDR3 here is CASSLKAAYEQYF. The CDR3 coding sequence is TGTGCCAGCAGTTTAAAGGCCGCCTACGAGCAGTACTTC.

The table lists this clonotype with many counts. The chain is built from TRBV9 and TRBJ1-2, with TRBD1 identical over 8 bases. This CDR3 region has 13 residues. With V trimmed by 4 bases and J by 6 bases, 5 bases remained unmatched. CDR1 SGDLS and CDR2 YYNGEE come from the germline V gene. The CDR3 reads CASSTGQGDGYTF. In DNA, the CDR3 is TGTGCCAGCAGCACCGGACAGGGAGATGGCTACACCTTC.

In this sample, this clonotype turned up a few times. This chain uses TRBV28 with TRBJ2-3; D ambiguous. Trimming cost V 3 bases and J 2 bases, with 9 bases left between them. The CDR3 spans 14 residues. The germline CDR1 and CDR2 sequences are MDHEN and SYDVKM. This chain's CDR3 is CASSFSRFTDTQYF. DNA of the CDR3: TGTGCCAGCAGTTTTAGTCGTTTCACAGATACGCAGTATTTT.